This T cell receptor beta chain was found in a study of regulatory and conventional T cells in RAG deficiency. The sorted conventional CD4+ T cells were CD25-low and CD127-high, with genomic DNA sequenced. Germline CDR1 reads KGHSH; CDR2 reads LQKENI. This CDR3 has 17 amino acids. J lost 10 bases, V lost 3 bases, and 17 bases had no gene match. Data came from immunoSEQ multiplex PCR; TCRdb stores just in-frame clones and leaves some out. Of 29,000 or so clones detected, about 95% appear once; the ten largest clones hold over 0.15%. The sample was also reused in another study, on regulatory T cells. That source notes: Primers: 52 TRBV forward and 13 TRBJ reverse. Regulatory T cells showed the strongest V-J pair restriction and V/J gene skewing among patient repertoires.

The receptor comes from a human donor in good health. Sequencing used CD25- CD4+ T cells sorted from blood. This chain joins TRBV18 and TRBJ2-5, with 10 bases lining up with TRBD2. DNA of the CDR3: TGTGCCAGCTCACCCCCCTCTAGCGGGGGCCGATCTAAGCGCCAGTACTTC. Translation gives CASSPPSSGGRSKRQYF.